The clone carrying this T cell receptor beta chain showed up just a few times. The antigen remains unidentified. An end of the junction does not agree with germline; a read error may underlie this. From the 5' RACE reads, TCRdb called clonotypes with MiXCR, one entry per CDR3 protein. The table shows 45,000 to 60,000 distinct CDR3 sequences, with 3.6% occurring only once. The sample is drawn from a study of neurological immune-mediated disorders. Study-wide results and limits: TCR clonal expansion peaked in HTLV-1-associated myelopathy patients and was lowest in multiple sclerosis patients. A possible signature appeared as one related-CDR3 cluster, in which phylogenetic grouping placed the repertoires of 18 of 34 multiple sclerosis patients.

This CDR3 contains 12 residues. Looked up from germline, CDR1 is LNHNV and CDR2 is YYDKDF (reference sequence). V is TRBV15 and J is TRBJ1-1; D remains ambiguous. The sequence was obtained from a man aged 30 to 39 with multiple sclerosis. The sample was PBMCs. This CDR3 is CATSRDFSGTDF. CDR3 in DNA: TGTGCCACCAGCAGAGATTTCTCCGGAACAGACTTT.